What follows are 9 T cell receptor beta chains derived from one specimen sequenced in a study of blood T cell repertoires in COVID-19. Data came from immunoSEQ multiplex PCR; TCRdb stores just in-frame clones and leaves some out. The sample lists approximately 220,000 clones, about 83% occurring once. Sequencing was carried out using peripheral blood. Receptors were obtained from a woman in her forties with active or convalescent COVID-19.

The chain combines TRBV5-6 with TRBJ1-1; 8 nucleotides align to TRBD1. The V gene end was trimmed by 1 base and the J gene end by 0 bases; junction bases not matched to a gene: 8. The CDR3 length is 17 residues. Germline V CDR1 and CDR2: SGHDT, YYEEEE. The chain's CDR3 is CASSLSGGATMNTEAFF. Written as DNA, the CDR3 is TGTGCCAGCAGCTTGTCAGGGGGCGCGACCATGAACACTGAAGCTTTCTTT.

CDR3 protein: CASSQEASGSYNEQFF. CDR3 sequence (DNA): TGCGCCAGCAGCCAAGAGGCTAGCGGCTCCTACAATGAGCAGTTCTTC. The chain has TRBV4-1 and TRBJ2-1; 7 nucleotides match TRBD2. Trimming took 0 bases from V and 0 from J; bases not matched to a gene: 2. This CDR3 region has 16 residues. CDR1 and CDR2 (germline): MGHRA, YSYEKL.

This chain uses TRBV4-1 with TRBJ1-1; no definite D call. The germline CDR1 and CDR2 sequences are MGHRA and YSYEKL. This CDR3 has 16 residues. With 0 bases removed from V and 0 bases from J, the gap between germline ends came to 11 bases. CDR3 loop: CASSQERAGMNTEAFF. The DNA of the CDR3 is TGCGCCAGCAGCCAAGAACGGGCCGGGATGAACACTGAAGCTTTCTTT.

This chain connects TRBV5-1 to TRBJ1-1, with D possibly being TRBD1 (6 bases). V shed 4 bases and J shed 4 bases, with 11 bases lying between them. CDR1 and CDR2 (germline): SGHRS, YFSETQ. The CDR3 consists of 13 residues. DNA for the CDR3: TGCGCCAGCAGCAACAGGGCGAGCACTGAAGCTTTCTTT. Protein product: CASSNRASTEAFF.

The V call is TRBV19, the J call TRBJ1-6; 11 nucleotides agree with TRBD1. Germline CDR1 and CDR2: LNHDA and SQIVND (reference sequence). The CDR3 loop spans 17 amino acids. V lost 6 bases and J lost 6; bases outside the gene matches: 10. CDR3 nucleotide sequence: TGTGCCAGTAGCGAATTGGGGACAGGGGGTCGTAATTCACCCCTCCACTTT. It codes for CASSELGTGGRNSPLHF.

The V call is TRBV19, the J call TRBJ1-2; TRBD1 agrees at 8 bases. Per the germline V gene, CDR1 is LNHDA and CDR2 is SQIVND (reference sequence). This CDR3 is 13 amino acids long. V lost 4 bases, J lost 8 bases, and 6 bases stayed unmatched. CDR3: CASSTRTGRGYTF. The CDR3 nucleotides read TGTGCCAGTAGTACACGGACAGGGCGAGGCTACACCTTC.

The V gene is TRBV18, the J gene TRBJ1-3; D is perhaps TRBD1 (5 bases). The CDR3 is 15 amino acids. Trimming removed 5 bases from V and 0 bases from J, with 11 bases in between. CDR1 and CDR2 (germline): KGHSH, LQKENI. The CDR3 protein is CASSGTGFSGNTIYF. DNA for the CDR3: TGTGCCAGCTCAGGTACAGGTTTCTCTGGAAACACCATATATTTT. Supplemented by reference TRBV18 and TRBJ1-3, the full variable domain reads NAGVMQNPRHLVRRRGQEARLRCSPMKGHSHVYWYRQLPEEGLKFMVYLQKENIIDESGMPKERFSAEFPKEGPSILRIQQVVRGDSAAYFCASSGTGFSGNTIYFGEGSWLTVV.

In regard to this clone: Germline and junction disagree at one end, which may indicate a read error. As DNA, the CDR3 is TGTGCCAGCAGCCTAACCCCGTCACAGGGGAACTATGGCTACACCTTC. It specifies CASSLTPSQGNYGYTF. The gene calls are TRBV7-3 and TRBJ1-2; 7 nucleotides line up with TRBD1. The CDR3 length is 16 residues. CDR1 SGHTA and CDR2 FQGTGA come from the germline V gene.

The genes are TRBV5-4 and TRBJ2-6; TRBD1 agrees at 10 bases. CDR3 length equals 17 residues. The V gene end was trimmed by 3 bases and the J gene end by 4 bases; junction bases not matched to a gene: 7. CDR1 SGHNT and CDR2 YYREEE come from the germline V gene (reference sequence). As DNA, the CDR3 is TGTGCCAGCAGCTCCGGGACAGGGGTGACCGGGGCCAACGTCCTGACTTTC. It yields the protein CASSSGTGVTGANVLTF.